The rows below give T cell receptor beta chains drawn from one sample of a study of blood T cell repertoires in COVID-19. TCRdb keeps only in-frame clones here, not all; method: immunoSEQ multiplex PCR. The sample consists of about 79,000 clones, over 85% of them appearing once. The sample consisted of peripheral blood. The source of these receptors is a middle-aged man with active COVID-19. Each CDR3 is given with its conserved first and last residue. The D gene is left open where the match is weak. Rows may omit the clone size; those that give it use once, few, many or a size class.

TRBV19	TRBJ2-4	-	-	CASSTPNRQGGAKNIQYF	TGTGCCAGTAGTACTCCGAATCGACAGGGAGGAGCCAAAAACATTCAGTACTTC
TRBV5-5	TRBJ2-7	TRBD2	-	CASSLGLAGPSSGNEQYF	TGTGCCAGCAGCTTGGGTCTAGCGGGACCCTCCTCGGGGAACGAGCAGTACTTC
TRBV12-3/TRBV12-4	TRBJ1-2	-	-	CASSRRGDGYTF	TGTGCCAGCAGCCGCCGCGGGGACGGCTACACCTTC
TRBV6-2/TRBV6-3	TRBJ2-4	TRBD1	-	CASSRQGAAKNIQYF	TGTGCCAGCAGTAGACAGGGGGCTGCCAAAAACATTCAGTACTTC
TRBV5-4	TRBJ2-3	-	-	CASTLEGTSTDTQYF	TGTGCCAGCACTTTGGAGGGGACTAGCACAGATACGCAGTATTTT
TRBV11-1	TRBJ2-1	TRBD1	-	CASSPGQGGYEQFF	TGTGCCAGCAGCCCAGGACAGGGTGGTTACGAGCAGTTCTTC
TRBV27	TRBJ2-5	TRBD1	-	CASSLNPKGQVRQETQYF	TGTGCCAGCAGTCTCAATCCAAAGGGACAGGTACGACAAGAGACCCAGTACTTC
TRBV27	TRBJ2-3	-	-	CASTGSSTDTQYF	TGTGCCAGCACCGGGAGTAGCACAGATACGCAGTATTTT
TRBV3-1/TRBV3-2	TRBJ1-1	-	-	CASSQGAPARAFF	TGTGCCAGCAGCCAAGGGGCCCCCGCAAGGGCTTTCTTT
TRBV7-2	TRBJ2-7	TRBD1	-	CASSLGGLRDSSYEQYF	TGTGCCAGCAGCTTAGGAGGATTGAGGGACAGCTCCTACGAGCAGTACTTC
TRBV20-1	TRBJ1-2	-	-	CSASDRGGGYGYTF	TGCAGTGCTAGTGACCGCGGGGGGGGCTATGGCTACACCTTC
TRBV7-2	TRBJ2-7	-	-	CASSLPTGGGPSYEQYF	TGTGCCAGCAGCTTACCAACGGGCGGGGGCCCATCCTACGAGCAGTACTTC
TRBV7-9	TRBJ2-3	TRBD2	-	CASGGVTDTQYF	TGTGCCAGCGGGGGGGTGACAGATACGCAGTATTTT
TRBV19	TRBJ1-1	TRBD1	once	CASSIGAGGQDTEAFF	TGTGCCAGTAGTATAGGGGCAGGGGGTCAGGACACTGAAGCTTTCTTT
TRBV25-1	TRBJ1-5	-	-	CASGQGGGQPQHF	TGTGCCAGCGGTCAGGGCGGGGGGCAGCCCCAGCATTTT
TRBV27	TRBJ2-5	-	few	CASSLSYQETQYF	TGTGCCAGCAGTTTATCTTATCAAGAGACCCAGTACTTC
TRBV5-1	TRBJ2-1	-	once	CASSLQGSREQFF	TGCGCCAGCAGCTTGCAGGGTAGCAGAGAGCAGTTCTTC
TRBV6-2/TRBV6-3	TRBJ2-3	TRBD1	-	CASSKRDRAVATQYF	TGTGCCAGCAGTAAGAGGGACAGGGCGGTTGCTACGCAGTATTTT
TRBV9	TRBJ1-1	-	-	CASSPQTEAFF	TGTGCCAGCAGCCCCCAGACTGAAGCTTTCTTT
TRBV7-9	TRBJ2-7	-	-	CASSGHGGTYEQYF	TGTGCCAGCAGCGGGCACGGAGGGACCTACGAGCAGTACTTC
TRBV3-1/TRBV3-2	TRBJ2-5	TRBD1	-	CASSQRTGPRKETQYF	TGTGCCAGCAGCCAACGGACAGGGCCCAGGAAAGAGACCCAGTACTTC
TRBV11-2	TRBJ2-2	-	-	CASSPYTGELFF	TGTGCCAGCAGCCCCTACACCGGGGAGCTGTTTTTT
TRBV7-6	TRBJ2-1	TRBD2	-	CASSLRRATSGNNEQFF	TGTGCCAGCAGCTTGAGGCGTGCGACTAGCGGGAACAATGAGCAGTTCTTC
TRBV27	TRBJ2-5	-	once	CASSFFGETQYF	TGTGCCAGCAGTTTTTTCGGAGAGACCCAGTACTTC
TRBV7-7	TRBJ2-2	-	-	CASSQRAGNTGELFF	TGTGCTAGCAGCCAAAGAGCAGGGAACACCGGGGAGCTGTTTTTT
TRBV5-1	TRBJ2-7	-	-	CASSLMTASAMGEQYF	TGCGCCAGCAGCTTGATGACAGCCTCTGCGATGGGCGAGCAGTACTTC
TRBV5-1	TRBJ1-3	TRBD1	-	CASGQGSGNTIYF	TGCGCCAGCGGACAGGGCTCTGGAAACACCATATATTTT
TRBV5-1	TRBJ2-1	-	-	CASSLNSLYNEQFF	TGCGCCAGCAGCTTAAACAGTTTGTACAATGAGCAGTTCTTC
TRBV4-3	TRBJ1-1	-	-	CASSPARSRATEAFF	TGCGCCAGCAGCCCGGCAAGGTCCAGGGCCACTGAAGCTTTCTTT
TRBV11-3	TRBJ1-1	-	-	CASSSLRIPEAFF	TGTGCCAGCAGCTCCCTCAGGATCCCCGAAGCTTTCTTT
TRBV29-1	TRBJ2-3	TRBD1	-	CSVGSTGVSSTDTQYF	TGCAGCGTTGGTTCGACAGGGGTTTCTAGCACAGATACGCAGTATTTT
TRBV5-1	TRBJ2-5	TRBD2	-	CASSRASGGETQYF	TGCGCCAGCAGCAGAGCTAGCGGGGGAGAGACCCAGTACTTC
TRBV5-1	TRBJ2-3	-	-	CASSLRGRDETSTDTQYF	TGCGCCAGCAGCTTGAGGGGCAGAGATGAAACTAGCACAGATACGCAGTATTTT
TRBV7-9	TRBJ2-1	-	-	CASSSTDRTRSSYNEQFF	TGTGCCAGCAGCTCTACCGACAGGACGCGGAGCTCCTACAATGAGCAGTTCTTC
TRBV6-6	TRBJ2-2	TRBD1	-	CAASEAGGNTGELFF	TGTGCCGCCTCGGAGGCAGGGGGGAACACCGGGGAGCTGTTTTTT
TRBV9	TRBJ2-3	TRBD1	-	CASSLGQGEDTQYF	TGTGCCAGCAGCCTCGGACAGGGGGAAGATACGCAGTATTTT
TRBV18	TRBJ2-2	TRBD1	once	CASSPATGTGNTGELFF	TGTGCCAGCTCACCAGCCACCGGGACAGGGAACACCGGGGAGCTGTTTTTT
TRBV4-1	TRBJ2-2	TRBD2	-	CASKAKRGGSTGELFF	TGCGCCAGCAAAGCGAAGCGGGGGGGCTCCACCGGGGAGCTGTTTTTT
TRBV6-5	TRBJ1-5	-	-	CASRIGTGRRQPQHF	TGTGCCAGCAGGATAGGCACAGGGAGACGTCAGCCCCAGCATTTT
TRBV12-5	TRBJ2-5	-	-	CASSEEETQYF	TGTGCTAGTTCCGAGGAAGAGACCCAGTACTTC
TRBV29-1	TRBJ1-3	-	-	CSVRVGSGNTIYF	TGCAGCGTGCGGGTTGGCTCTGGAAACACCATATATTTT
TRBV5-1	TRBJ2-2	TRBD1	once	CASSRTGSGELFF	TGCGCCAGCAGCCGGACAGGGTCCGGGGAGCTGTTTTTT
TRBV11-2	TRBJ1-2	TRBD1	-	CASSPGTGSYGYTF	TGTGCCAGCAGCCCCGGGACAGGGTCCTATGGCTACACCTTC
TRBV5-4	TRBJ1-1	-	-	CASSSGGGMGTEAFF	TGTGCCAGCAGCTCCGGCGGGGGGATGGGGACTGAAGCTTTCTTT
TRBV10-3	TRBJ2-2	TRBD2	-	CAITRLAGLTGELFF	TGTGCCATCACCCGACTAGCCGGACTCACCGGGGAGCTGTTTTTT
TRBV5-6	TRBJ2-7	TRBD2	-	CASSAPSGTSDREQYF	TGTGCCAGCAGCGCCCCTTCCGGGACTAGCGATCGGGAGCAGTACTTC
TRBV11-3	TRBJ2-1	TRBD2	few	CASSSTRGWSTEQFF	TGTGCCAGCAGCTCGACGCGGGGGTGGAGCACTGAGCAGTTCTTC
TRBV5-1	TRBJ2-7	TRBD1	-	CASSLVIMSGGEGYEQYF	TGCGCCAGCAGCTTGGTCATAATGTCAGGGGGCGAGGGGTACGAGCAGTACTTC
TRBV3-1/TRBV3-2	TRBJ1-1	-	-	CASSQESYRRGPEAFF	TGTGCCAGCAGCCAAGAATCTTATCGCAGGGGCCCTGAAGCTTTCTTT
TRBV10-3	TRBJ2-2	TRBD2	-	CAISDIGLAGGTGELFF	TGTGCCATCAGCGATATCGGACTAGCGGGAGGCACCGGGGAGCTGTTTTTT
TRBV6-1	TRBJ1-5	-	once	CASSEASSSNQPQHF	TGTGCCAGCAGTGAAGCGAGCTCTAGCAATCAGCCCCAGCATTTT
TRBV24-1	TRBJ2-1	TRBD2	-	CATSARLASGKLDEQFF	TGTGCCACCAGTGCCCGCCTGGCGAGCGGGAAGTTAGATGAGCAGTTCTTC
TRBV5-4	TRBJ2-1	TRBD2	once	CASSPLSGASYNEQFF	TGTGCCAGCAGCCCCTTGAGCGGGGCCTCCTACAATGAGCAGTTCTTC